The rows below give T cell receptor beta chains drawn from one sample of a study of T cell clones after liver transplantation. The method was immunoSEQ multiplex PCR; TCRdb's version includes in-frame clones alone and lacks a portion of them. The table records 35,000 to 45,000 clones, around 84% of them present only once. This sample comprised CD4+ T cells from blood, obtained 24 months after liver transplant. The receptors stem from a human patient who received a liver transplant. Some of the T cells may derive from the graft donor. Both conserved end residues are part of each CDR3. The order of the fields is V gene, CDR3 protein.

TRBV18,CASSGSGDEQYF
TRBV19,CATEDPDRVDQPQHF
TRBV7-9,CASSPSSAYEQYF
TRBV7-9,CASGQQETQYF
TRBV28,CASSFFLAGAYEQYF
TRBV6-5,CASSYVTGNQPQHF
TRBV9,CASSAKSGTGGRTDTQYF
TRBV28,CATGPSTSGNTGELFF
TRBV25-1,CASSEYLGQGGYTF
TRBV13,CASSRTGGGQPQHF
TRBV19,CASSGSRQANTGELFF
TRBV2,CASTGTSGIAEQFF
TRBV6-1,CASSAVYTDTQYF
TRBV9,CASSVEGQTTSPLHF
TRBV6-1,CASSEAKTEAFF